This T cell receptor beta chain was identified during a study of OX40 agonist ivuxolimab in advanced cancers. Study context: Patients' therapy was ivuxolimab, an antibody that acts as an agonist of OX40 (CD134).

The germline V and J ends were trimmed by 0 bases and 0 bases, with 12 bases remaining between them. The CDR3 extends over 16 amino acids. Germline V CDR1 and CDR2: SGHNT, YYREEE (reference sequence). Libraries were prepared by immunoSEQ multiplex PCR; TCRdb keeps only in-frame clonotypes and omits some of them. The sample carries 40,000 to 60,000 clones, approximately 80% recorded once. Study-wide findings and caveats: Expanded clones tended on average to be more numerous among CD8+ T cells than CD4+. What antigens the expanded peripheral T cells recognized was never established.

A remark on this clone: What it binds is unknown.

Anyone with autoimmune disease history or systemic immunosuppression was excluded. This sequence originates from an adult with an advanced solid tumor such as melanoma, head and neck, liver or kidney cancer. This chain links TRBV5-4 with TRBJ1-1; D gene ambiguous. The specimen was CD4+ or CD8+ T cells sorted from blood, collected in a trial of the OX40 agonist ivuxolimab. The CDR3 sequence: CASSLDAFQLNTEAFF. The CDR3 region has the DNA TGTGCCAGCAGCTTGGACGCATTCCAGTTGAACACTGAAGCTTTCTTT.